This T cell receptor beta chain was obtained from a study of T cell changes during pregnancy in multiple sclerosis. Assay: immunoSEQ multiplex PCR; the TCRdb copy retains only in-frame clones and omits some. The data contain around 49,000 clones, 85% to 95% of them singletons. The TCR comes from a female donor in good health, enrolled as a control in a pregnancy study. Source: CD4+ T cells from peripheral blood mononuclear cells, taken after pregnancy.

CDR3 nucleotide sequence: TGTGCCAGCAGGTCACAGGGAGATACGCAGTATTTT. The encoded protein is CASRSQGDTQYF. The chain couples TRBV14 to TRBJ2-3; D is perhaps TRBD1 (6 bases). Looked up from germline, CDR1 is SGHDN and CDR2 is FVKESK. The length of the CDR3 is 12 residues. Trimming pared 6 bases from V and 5 bases from J, leaving 9 bases between.